This is a list of T cell receptor beta chains from one sample in a study of identical twins. TCRdb reanalysed the 5' RACE reads using MiXCR and keeps one entry per CDR3 protein. The data contain 1.5 million to 2 million distinct CDR3 sequences, more than 30% of them singletons. The source material was cord blood. These receptors all stem from a newborn girl in good health. The CDR3 runs from the conserved cysteine through the conserved F or W. Each record gives: D gene, J gene, V gene, CDR3 protein. D genes are given only for firm matches.

TRBD1 | TRBJ1-2 | TRBV4-2 | CASSLAGGVLGYTF
NA | TRBJ1-5 | TRBV20-1 | CSARKPGASNQPQHF
NA | TRBJ1-1 | TRBV12-3/TRBV12-4 | CASSLTSGSPEAFF
NA | TRBJ2-3 | TRBV11-2 | CASSLVRGHLTDTQYF
TRBD2 | TRBJ2-1 | TRBV6-1 | CASSGLLAGDHNEQFF
NA | NA | TRBV7-2 | CASSLAPMPLYEQYF
TRBD1 | TRBJ2-7 | TRBV7-4 | CASSLWDSSSSYEQYF
NA | TRBJ1-1 | TRBV15 | CATSRGTVMNTEAFF
NA | TRBJ2-7 | TRBV12-3/TRBV12-4 | CASSFGPNSEQYF
NA | TRBJ2-5 | TRBV10-3 | CAIRDTSGTQYF
TRBD2 | TRBJ2-7 | TRBV20-1 | CSARFSGRGNEQYF
NA | TRBJ2-1 | TRBV5-1 | CASSLVGYYNVQFF
NA | TRBJ1-6 | TRBV12-3/TRBV12-4 | CAGSSRTENSPLHF
NA | TRBJ1-2 | TRBV2 | CASTGQGNGYTF
NA | TRBJ2-7 | TRBV28 | CASNALDRRSYEQYF
NA | TRBJ1-6 | TRBV5-1 | CASSLGQLYNSPLHF
NA | TRBJ2-1 | TRBV6-2/TRBV6-3 | CASSYSLVRFF
NA | TRBJ2-1 | TRBV28 | CASSFRESLAYNEQFF
NA | TRBJ1-6 | TRBV15 | CATSRTGSSYNSPLHF
TRBD2 | TRBJ2-3 | TRBV4-2 | CASSQEVAGAGDTQYF
NA | TRBJ1-2 | TRBV29-1 | CSVDPSLNYGYTF
NA | TRBJ1-2 | TRBV5-1 | CASSERELYGYTF
NA | TRBJ2-1 | TRBV7-2 | CASSLEGDAYNEQFF
TRBD2 | TRBJ2-7 | TRBV10-3 | CAIGQGLAGEYEQYF
TRBD2 | TRBJ2-1 | TRBV20-1 | CSATRSSGSYNEQFF
NA | TRBJ1-2 | TRBV3-1 | CASSQHYGYTF
NA | TRBJ2-7 | TRBV7-2 | CASSFPGVYEQYF
NA | TRBJ1-2 | TRBV7-2 | CASSLGGSFSGYTF
TRBD1 | TRBJ2-6 | TRBV30 | CAWSGDRARSGANVLTF
TRBD2 | TRBJ2-1 | TRBV20-1 | CSASEVTGGVHNEQFF
NA | TRBJ2-3 | TRBV5-4 | CASSPGGGAHTDTQYF
NA | TRBJ2-5 | TRBV6-6 | CASSPQRHWETQYF
TRBD2 | NA | TRBV5-1 | CASSRRVAGLTKNIQFF
TRBD2 | TRBJ2-1 | TRBV7-7 | CASSRGLAGGAYNEQFF
NA | TRBJ1-3 | TRBV28 | CASRRTVSGNTIYF
TRBD1 | TRBJ2-7 | TRBV7-2 | CASSSATGQSYEQYF
NA | TRBJ2-7 | TRBV20-1 | CSASADEQYF
NA | TRBJ2-2 | TRBV5-1 | CASSLPLADNTGELFF
TRBD1 | TRBJ1-2 | TRBV7-8 | CASSLTCRTGVEGYTF
NA | TRBJ1-2 | TRBV7-2 | CASSFQPPHYTF
TRBD2 | TRBJ2-3 | TRBV5-1 | CASSLAGLAESTQYF
NA | NA | TRBV5-6 | CASSPGTSQETQFF
NA | TRBJ2-1 | TRBV7-8 | CVSTIRLGTSYNEQFF
TRBD2 | TRBJ2-3 | TRBV28 | CASGTEREGLHSTDTQYF